These 24 T cell receptor beta chains were sequenced from one sample in a study of regulatory T cells in long-lasting Graves disease. Arm-PCR of CDR3 regions and iRepertoire HTBI primers were the basis on which TCR beta libraries were built. TCRdb re-called the multiplex PCR reads through MiXCR, storing one row per CDR3 protein. The sample includes 400,000 to 450,000 distinct CDR3 sequences, about 15% of them seen just once. Time point described: newly diagnosed GD, antithyroid drugs for less than 3 months. Extracted PBMC RNA gave rise to the TCR library. Another study also made use of these data, one on T cells in Graves' hyperthyroidism and ophthalmopathy.

The source material was peripheral blood mononuclear cells (PBMCs), sampled at new diagnosis, from a patient treated with antithyroid drugs. These receptors were obtained from a woman aged 25 to 39 with Graves disease.

This clonotype was seen many times. CDR3 sequence (DNA): TGTGCCACAAAACTAGCGGGAGGAGAGACCCAGTACTTC. It translates to CATKLAGGETQYF. The V gene is TRBV10-3, the J gene TRBJ2-5; 12 bases fit TRBD2. Germline V gives CDR1 ENHRY, CDR2 SYGVKD. The CDR3 runs to 13 residues. Trimming took 10 bases from V and 4 from J; bases not matched to a gene: 4.

This clonotype showed up many times. The chain joins TRBV5-1 to TRBJ1-5; D not resolved. Germline V gene data show CDR1 as SGHRS and CDR2 as YFSETQ. V lost 0 bases and J lost 4, with 8 bases in between. The CDR3 extends over 14 amino acids. The CDR3 bases are TGCGCCAGCAGCTTGGGTGATTTTAATCAGCCCCAGCATTTT. It codes for CASSLGDFNQPQHF.

In this sample, this clonotype turned up a few times. The chain recombines TRBV27 with TRBJ1-4, with TRBD1 matching over 7 bases. Per germline, CDR1 MNHEY and CDR2 SMNVEV (reference sequence). Unmatched junction bases numbered 10, after V lost 6 bases and J lost 0 bases. CDR3 length: 17 amino acids. The CDR3 sequence: CASSRSGGFATNEKLFF. CDR3 bases: TGTGCCAGCAGCAGGTCAGGGGGGTTCGCAACTAATGAAAAACTGTTTTTT.

CDR3 loop: CATRDGLAGINEQFF. In DNA, the CDR3 is TGTGCCACCAGAGACGGACTAGCGGGGATCAATGAGCAGTTCTTC. The chain uses TRBV24-1 and TRBJ2-1; 12 bases line up with TRBD2. Germline loops: CDR1 KGHDR, CDR2 SFDVKD. The length of the CDR3 is 15 residues. The V gene end was trimmed by 7 bases and the J gene end by 6 bases; junction bases not matched to a gene: 6.

This clonotype was counted only a few times. CDR3 sequence reads: CASSLAIRDTQYF. The CDR3 coding sequence is TGCGCCAGCAGCCTGGCTATACGAGATACGCAGTATTTT. This rearrangement joins TRBV4-1 to TRBJ2-3; no clear D. This CDR3 contains 13 residues. V dropped 4 bases and J dropped 5 bases, with 10 bases sitting between them. Germline lookup yields CDR1 MGHRA and CDR2 YSYEKL.

This clonotype was counted at least ten times. This chain connects TRBV2 to TRBJ2-1, with 14 bases that match TRBD2. CDR1 SNHLY and CDR2 FYNNEI come from the germline V gene. The CDR3 sequence is 15 residues long. V was clipped by 4 bases and J by 8 bases; unmatched bases: 4. The CDR3 spells CASSGGTSGSHEQFF. The CDR3 coding sequence is TGTGCCAGCAGTGGAGGGACTAGCGGGAGTCATGAGCAGTTCTTC.

With respect to this clonotype: A much bigger clone sits one base away, suggesting this may be a read error. The chain uses TRBV3-1 and TRBJ1-6; the D is unclear. The CDR3 is made up of 16 amino acids. Germline assignment: CDR1 LGHDT and CDR2 YNNKEL (reference sequence). CDR3: CASSQRISSYNLPLHF. The CDR3, as DNA: TGTGCCAGCAGCCAACGGATAAGCTCCTATAATTTACCCCTCCACTTT. The whole variable domain, filled in from reference TRBV3-1 and TRBJ1-6, reads DTAVSQTPKYLVTQMGNDKSIKCEQNLGHDTMYWYKQDSKKFLKIMFSYNNKELIINETVPNRFSPKSPDKAHLNLHINSLELGDSAVYFCASSQRISSYNLPLHFGNGTRLTVT.

In its sample, this clonotype was seen many times. The chain employs TRBV6-1 and TRBJ1-6; possibly TRBD1 for D (5 bases). The V gene's germline CDR1 is MNHNS and CDR2 SASEGT. This CDR3 region has 17 residues. The V end lost 3 bases, the J end lost 9 bases, and 21 bases lay between the germline ends. The CDR3 is CASSEERGPPRSSPLHF. CDR3 bases: TGTGCCAGCAGTGAGGAAAGGGGCCCCCCTAGGAGTTCACCCCTCCACTTT.

This clonotype was picked up many times. The chain is built from TRBV18 and TRBJ2-7, with D maybe TRBD1 (6 bases). CDR3 length: 14 residues. V was cut by 3 bases and J by 2 bases, with 11 bases left in between. Germline V lookup: CDR1 KGHSH, CDR2 LQKENI. The CDR3 reads CASSPSQGPYEQYF. The CDR3 region has the DNA TGTGCCAGCTCACCCTCACAGGGTCCCTACGAGCAGTACTTC.

At least ten counts were recorded for this clonotype. The genes are TRBV4-1 and TRBJ2-7; the D gene is possibly TRBD1 (6 bases). Germline loops: CDR1 MGHRA, CDR2 YSYEKL. This CDR3 has 15 residues. V dropped 3 bases and J dropped 4 bases, with 16 bases sitting between them. DNA for the CDR3: TGCGCCAGCAGCCAGACAGGAGACCCTATTTACGAGCAGTACTTC. It specifies CASSQTGDPIYEQYF.

This clonotype was seen a single time. A single base separates this from a much larger clone, so it may be a read error. The CDR3 DNA follows: TGCAGTGCACCCGGGACAGCCTCAGACGAGCAGTTCTTC. Amino acid sequence: CSAPGTASDEQFF. The rearrangement links TRBV20-1 to TRBJ2-1; 7 nucleotides align to TRBD1. This CDR3 is built from 13 residues. J lost 10 bases, V lost 6 bases, and 12 bases had no gene match. The germline gives CDR1 DFQATT, CDR2 SNEGSKA (reference sequence).

This clonotype was counted many times. This chain connects TRBV3-1 to TRBJ2-3; D possibly corresponds to TRBD2 (7 bases). The CDR3 loop spans 16 amino acids. CDR1 and CDR2 (germline): LGHDT, YNNKEL (reference sequence). V lost 0 bases, J lost 6 bases, and 16 bases lay in between. The CDR3: CASSQDGGGSRDTQYF. For the CDR3, the DNA is TGTGCCAGCAGCCAAGATGGGGGCGGGAGTCGGGATACGCAGTATTTT.

The CDR3 bases are TGTGCCAGCAGTCGTGACAGGCCGACTTCTGGAGCTTTCTTT. Translated, it gives CASSRDRPTSGAFF. V and J are TRBV6-2 or TRBV6-3 and TRBJ1-1; possible D gene TRBD1, 6 bases. CDR1 MNHEY and CDR2 SVGEGT come from the germline V gene. The CDR3 covers 14 residues. Trimming pared 5 bases from V and 10 bases from J, leaving 20 bases between.

This chain links TRBV20-1 with TRBJ2-3; 7 bases map to TRBD1. The CDR3 spans 16 residues. Germline V gene lookup returns CDR1 DFQATT and CDR2 SNEGSKA (reference sequence). With 3 bases clipped from V and 10 bases from J, the junction kept 19 bases outside the gene matches. The CDR3 nucleotides are TGCAGTGCTAGTCCCTCTACAGGGGCCCCGAGTGTCGCGCAGTATTTT. Its translation: CSASPSTGAPSVAQYF.

The chain combines TRBV10-3 with TRBJ1-2; D possibly corresponds to TRBD1 (5 bases). The CDR3 is 15 amino acids. In germline, CDR1 is ENHRY, CDR2 SYGVKD. Trimming stripped 3 bases from V and 0 bases from J, with 11 bases between. The CDR3 sequence: CAISEGVTANYGYTF. The CDR3 nucleotides are TGTGCCATCAGTGAAGGGGTAACAGCTAACTATGGCTACACCTTC.

This clonotype was counted many times. V is TRBV11-3 and J is TRBJ2-7, with TRBD1 as a possible D gene (6 bases). From germline, CDR1 is SGHNT and CDR2 YENEEA. The length of the CDR3 is 17 residues. V was shortened by 4 bases and J by 2 bases, with 21 bases between the two germline ends. CDR3 in amino acids: CASSSRPRDTLPYEQYF. The DNA of the CDR3 is TGTGCCAGCAGCTCCCGGCCAAGGGACACCCTCCCCTACGAGCAGTACTTC.

The table lists this clonotype with many counts. The chain recombines TRBV20-1 with TRBJ2-7; 7 nucleotides line up with TRBD1. V gave up 0 bases and J gave up 3 bases; unmatched junction bases: 2. CDR3 length: 13 amino acids. From germline, CDR1 is DFQATT and CDR2 SNEGSKA (reference sequence). The chain's CDR3 is CSARDDRVYEQYF. The CDR3, as DNA: TGCAGTGCTAGAGATGACAGGGTCTACGAGCAGTACTTC.

This sequence joins TRBV5-1 and TRBJ1-1, with D unclear. The CDR3 contains 15 residues. The V and J ends lost 6 bases and 0 bases respectively, with 15 bases between them. CDR1 SGHRS and CDR2 YFSETQ come from the germline V gene. CDR3 coding DNA: TGCGCCAGCACGGCAGGCATCCTTTTGAACACTGAAGCTTTCTTT. Translation: CASTAGILLNTEAFF. The full variable domain, its missing parts supplied by reference TRBV5-1 and TRBJ1-1, is KAGVTQTPRYLIKTRGQQVTLSCSPISGHRSVSWYQQTPGQGLQFLFEYFSETQRNKGNFPGRFSGRQFSNSRSEMNVSTLELGDSALYLCASTAGILLNTEAFFGQGTRLTVV.

This clonotype was observed a handful of times. The chain links TRBV19 to TRBJ2-7; D is uncertain. CDR1 is LNHDA and CDR2 is SQIVND in the germline V gene (reference sequence). The CDR3 loop spans 13 amino acids. Trimming shortened V by 4 bases and J by 3 bases, and 10 bases separated the two germline ends. CDR3 loop: CASSNGFNYEQYF. Here the CDR3 DNA reads TGTGCCAGTAGTAATGGATTTAACTACGAGCAGTACTTC.

This clonotype has just one count. Just one base apart from a much larger clone, this may be a read error. The chain carries TRBV6-1 and TRBJ2-7; possible D gene TRBD2, 6 bases. V was trimmed by 8 bases and J by 7 bases, leaving 24 bases between them. The CDR3 runs to 15 residues. Germline assignment: CDR1 MNHNS and CDR2 SASEGT. The CDR3 DNA reads as TGTGCCAGCCGCCGTCTGGGACTCGCCCTCAGGGAGCAGTACTTC. Its protein is CASRRLGLALREQYF.

The V call is TRBV11-3, the J call TRBJ1-6; D gene unclear. The CDR3 spans 16 residues. The germline V and J ends were trimmed by 3 bases and 9 bases, with 18 bases remaining between them. CDR1 and CDR2 (germline): SGHNT, YENEEA. The CDR3 DNA sequence: TGTGCCAGCAGCTTCGTTGACATGACGGGAGGTTCACCCCTCCACTTT. Amino acids: CASSFVDMTGGSPLHF.

The chain uses TRBV6-1 and TRBJ2-7; TRBD1 agrees at 8 bases. With 5 bases clipped from V and 6 bases from J, the junction kept 6 bases outside the gene matches. This CDR3 region has 13 residues. Germline CDR1 is MNHNS and CDR2 is SASEGT. As DNA, the CDR3 is TGTGCCAGCAGTCAGGGGGCTGGTGGCGAGCAGTACTTC. It codes for CASSQGAGGEQYF.

The chain combines TRBV28 with TRBJ1-5; perhaps TRBD1 as D (5 bases). The CDR3 totals 14 residues. Germline CDR1 and CDR2: MDHEN and SYDVKM. V lost 5 bases and J 2 bases, leaving 10 bases between the germline ends. The CDR3 loop reads CASSKRGGNQPQHF. The CDR3 DNA is TGTGCCAGCAGTAAAAGGGGTGGCAATCAGCCCCAGCATTTT.

This clonotype was recorded at least ten times. The CDR3 bases are TGTGCCAGCTCACCAGAGCTAGCGGGAGGTGTAGAGACCCAGTACTTC. Protein product: CASSPELAGGVETQYF. V gene TRBV18 combines with J gene TRBJ2-5; 11 nucleotides agree with TRBD2. Germline V gene data show CDR1 as KGHSH and CDR2 as LQKENI. J was trimmed by 4 bases and V by 2 bases; bases with no gene match: 6. The CDR3 consists of 16 residues.